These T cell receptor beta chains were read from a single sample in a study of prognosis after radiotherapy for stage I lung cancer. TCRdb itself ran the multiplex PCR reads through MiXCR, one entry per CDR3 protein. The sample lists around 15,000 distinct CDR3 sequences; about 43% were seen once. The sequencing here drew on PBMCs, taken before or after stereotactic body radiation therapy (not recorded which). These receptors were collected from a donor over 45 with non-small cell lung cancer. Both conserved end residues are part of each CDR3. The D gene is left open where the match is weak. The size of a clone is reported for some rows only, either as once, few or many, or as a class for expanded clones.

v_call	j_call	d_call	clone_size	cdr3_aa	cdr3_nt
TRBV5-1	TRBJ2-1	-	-	CASSLGPGSYNEQFF	TGCGCCAGCAGCTTGGGTCCAGGGTCCTACAATGAGCAGTTCTTC
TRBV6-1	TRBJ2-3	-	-	CASSAEAGDTQYF	TGTGCCAGCAGCGCTGAGGCCGGCGATACGCAGTATTTT
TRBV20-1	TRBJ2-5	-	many	CSASLADGRKETQYF	TGCAGTGCTAGTTTGGCCGATGGGAGGAAAGAGACCCAGTACTTC
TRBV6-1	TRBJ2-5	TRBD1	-	CASSDGQGIQETQYF	TGTGCCAGCAGCGATGGACAGGGAATCCAAGAGACCCAGTACTTC
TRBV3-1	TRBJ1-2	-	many	CASSQRPYGYTF	TGTGCCAGCAGCCAAAGGCCCTATGGCTACACCTTC
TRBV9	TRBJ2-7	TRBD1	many	CASSVAGTETYEQYF	TGTGCCAGCAGCGTAGCCGGGACAGAAACCTACGAGCAGTACTTC
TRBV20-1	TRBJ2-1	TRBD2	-	CSARGGLAGRPQQFF	TGCAGTGCTAGAGGGGGACTAGCGGGACGACCCCAACAGTTCTTC
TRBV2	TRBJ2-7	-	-	CDRRDTSYEQYF	TGTGACAGGAGGGACACCTCCTACGAACAGTACTTC
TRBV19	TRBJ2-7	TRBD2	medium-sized	CASSQTSGASYEQYF	TGTGCCAGTAGCCAAACTAGCGGGGCCTCCTACGAGCAGTACTTC
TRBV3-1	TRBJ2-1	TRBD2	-	CASSQRAGGPSRFF	TGTGCCAGCAGCCAAAGAGCGGGGGGGCCGAGTCGGTTCTTC
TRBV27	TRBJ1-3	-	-	CASSLTGGGSVRNTIYF	TGTGCCAGCAGTTTAACCGGGGGCGGTTCAGTTAGAAACACCATATATTTT
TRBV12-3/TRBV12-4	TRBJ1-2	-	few	CASSTGTTYTF	TGTGCCAGCAGCACCGGGACGACGTACACCTTC
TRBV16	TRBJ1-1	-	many	CASSQLDTEAFF	TGTGCCAGCAGCCAACTCGACACTGAAGCTTTCTTT
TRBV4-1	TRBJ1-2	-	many	CASSQSNRQISNYGYTF	TGCGCCAGCAGCCAGAGCAACAGACAGATTTCTAACTATGGCTACACCTTC
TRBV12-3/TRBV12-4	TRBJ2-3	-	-	CASSRGCGTDTQYF	TGTGCCAGTAGTCGGGGGTGCGGGACAGATACGCAGTATTTT
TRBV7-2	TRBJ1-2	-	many	CASSLGQGIYGYTF	TGTGCCAGCAGCTTAGGTCAGGGGATCTATGGCTACACCTTC
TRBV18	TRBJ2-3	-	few	CASSLLGTLTDTQYF	TGTGCCAGCTCACTACTCGGGACCCTCACAGATACGCAGTATTTT
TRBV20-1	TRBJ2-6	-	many	CSARDATGRGANVLTF	TGCAGTGCTAGAGATGCGACGGGACGGGGGGCCAACGTCCTGACTTTC
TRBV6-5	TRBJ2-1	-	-	CASSYSGLSGVYNEQFF	TGTGCCAGCAGTTACTCAGGTCTATCGGGAGTATACAATGAGCAGTTCTTC
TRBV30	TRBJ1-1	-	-	CAWSGAWGVNTEAFF	TGTGCCTGGAGTGGGGCATGGGGCGTGAACACTGAAGCTTTCTTT
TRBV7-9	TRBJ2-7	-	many	CASSYTGSEQYF	TGTGCCAGCAGCTATACAGGGTCCGAGCAGTACTTC
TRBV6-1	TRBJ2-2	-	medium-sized	CASSQDSWNTGELFF	TGTGCCAGCAGTCAGGACAGCTGGAACACCGGGGAGCTGTTTTTT
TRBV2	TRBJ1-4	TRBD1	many	CATLTTGGEEKLFF	TGTGCCACCCTAACGACAGGGGGGGAGGAAAAACTGTTTTTT
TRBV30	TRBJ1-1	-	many	CAWSSGGVRNTEAFF	TGTGCCTGGAGTTCGGGGGGCGTTCGTAACACTGAAGCTTTCTTT
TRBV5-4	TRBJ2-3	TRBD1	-	CASSYYRDSTDTEYF	TGTGCCAGCAGCTATTACCGGGACAGCACAGATACGGAGTATTTT
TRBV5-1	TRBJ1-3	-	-	CASSPTRGNTIYF	TGCGCCAGCAGTCCCACCAGGGGAAACACCATATATTTT
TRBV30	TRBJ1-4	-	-	CAWRYTANEKLFF	TGTGCCTGGAGATATACGGCGAATGAAAAACTGTTTTTT